This T cell receptor beta chain was documented in a study of human T cells and chemical hapten exposure (dated by TCRdb to the early 2020s). The study in broad terms: For sensitization, 2% DPC in acetone was applied to a roughly 2 cm by roughly 2 cm area of upper inner arm skin. Throughout the study period of roughly five months, patients also received therapeutic DPC doses to the scalp every week. Patch tests used Finn chambers with 0.01% DPC on the upper back, scored after 6 days by International Contact Dermatitis Research Group standards. Alopecia areata with under or over 50% scalp involvement, alopecia totalis and alopecia universalis were represented in the patient cohort, which was mostly female. The libraries were sequenced as a pool, and the TCR yield per sample differed mostly because of small variations in library volumes within the pool. Peripheral blood TCR repertoire changes were tracked in vivo in alopecia patients during primary and secondary sensitization to the hapten diphenylcyclopropenone (DPC). Patient blood was sampled pre-sensitization (week 0) and at 2, 6 and about 24 weeks after DPC sensitization. Approximately 30 alopecia patients provided blood for TCR sequencing at one to four time points (pre-sensitization, 2, 6 and 24 weeks). The paper as a whole reports these results and caveats: Because all patients had alopecia, a presumed autoimmune disease, the immune response of the patients might differ from that of healthy individuals. Patch test score was positively correlated with the number of PT1 expanded TCRs, with significance at thresholds 8, 16 and 32 but not at 4. Expanded TCRs formed significantly more large CDR3 similarity clusters than pre-sensitization or healthy control sets, consistent with antigen-driven responses. DPC sensitization did not change how many TCRs were above 1 in 1000 frequency, and no evidence was found of alterations in global repertoire structure. Repeated subsampling changed both the strength of the expansion versus patch-test correlation and the threshold at which the correlation became significant.

The sample's time point label, decoded: pre-sensitization, week 0. The treatment or condition label, as the study defines it: therapeutic diphenylcyclopropenone sensitization with weekly scalp DPC. At every patch-test visit, the blood draw took place before the patch test was put on. Patients were eligible if aged 18 to 70, diagnosed with alopecia and judged suitable for DPC therapy, and pregnant patients were excluded. Total RNA was extracted from unfractionated whole blood collected in Tempus Blood RNA tubes. Libraries were prepared through RACE. The sequencing machine was a NextSeq 500. During library preparation, unique molecular identifiers were attached to individual cDNA molecules so that TCRs could be counted in a quantitative, reproducible way. Both TCR alpha and TCR beta chains were sequenced from each blood RNA sample. Per the authors' processing: A median of approximately 96,000 TCRs per sample was observed, with a range of about 20,000 to 690,600. V, J and CDR3 annotation of the TCR reads was carried out using the Decombinator software suite. To make PS versus PT1 abundance plots, every sample was subsampled to the same number of TCRs (28,000). TCRs were defined as expanded if absent before sensitization and observed at least eight times at the 2-week time point. Using fastp at Q25 and MiXCR, TCRdb reprocessed the public reads and kept productive beta chains. One record per CDR3 amino acid sequence lists the most common genes and DNA. Clone size and V and J calls follow TCRdb, not the original study. The sample includes 100,000 to 150,000 distinct CDR3 sequences, with roughly 14% observed a single time. The ten largest make up 2.5% to 3% of the sample.

This clonotype occurred a few times. Its antigen is not yet known. No base qualities exist here, and no much larger clone lies one base off it. Per the germline V gene, SGHTA is the CDR1 and FQGNSA is the CDR2. The CDR3 measures 14 amino acids from cysteine to phenylalanine. The entry retains the CDR3 DNA only, 42 bases that are in frame from base 1. The junction carries 15 bases between V and J, which are trimmed by 6 bases and 6 bases respectively. The rearrangement joined TRBV7-2 to TRBJ2-4; TRBD2 is possibly the D segment (6 matching bases). The sequence was collected from a woman between 18 and 29 years old with alopecia areata. Some clones in this sample may be carry-over from other donors' samples. The sequences come from whole blood, collected in connection with sensitization to the hapten diphenylcyclopropenone (DPC). CDR3 sequence: CASSYGGPGNIQYF. The sequence in DNA is TGTGCCAGCAGTTACGGGGGTCCTGGAAACATTCAGTACTTC.